A selection of T cell receptor beta chains follows, all from one sample in a study of breast tumors, draining lymph nodes, adjacent tissues. TCRdb processed the multiplex PCR reads anew with MiXCR; each CDR3 protein has one entry. Counted here are fewer than 200,000 distinct CDR3 sequences, roughly a third occurring once; the ten biggest clones make up about 4.5%. The sequencing sample was made of axillary lymph node tissue. The source is a female donor with breast cancer. Some clones in this sample may be carry-over from other donors' samples. The CDR3 runs from the conserved cysteine through the conserved F or W. D genes are given only for firm matches. The size field is filled for only some rows; it gives once, few, many or a size class.

>TRBV10-3|NA|NA|TRBJ1-1
CAISESTMGPEAFF
TGTGCCATCAGTGAGTCGACGATGGGACCTGAAGCTTTCTTT
>TRBV18|many|NA|TRBJ2-5
CASSPTGMGETQYF
TGTGCCAGCTCACCCACAGGGATGGGAGAGACCCAGTACTTC
>TRBV7-2|NA|NA|TRBJ2-5
CASSSQVGQETQYF
TGTGCCAGCAGCTCGCAGGTGGGGCAAGAGACCCAGTACTTC
>TRBV28|few|NA|TRBJ1-2
CASSFFGVGTFYGYTF
TGTGCCAGCAGTTTTTTTGGCGTTGGGACCTTCTATGGCTACACCTTC
>TRBV2|NA|TRBD1|TRBJ2-7
CASSEAGQGAPHRHF
TGTGCCAGCAGTGAAGCAGGGCAGGGGGCCCCTCATCGGCACTTC
>TRBV7-2|many|NA|TRBJ2-7
CASAPVGQSSYEQYF
TGTGCCAGCGCCCCGGTTGGACAGAGCTCCTACGAGCAGTACTTC
>TRBV5-1|NA|NA|TRBJ1-1
CASSLSGPGEEAFF
TGCGCCAGCAGCTTGAGTGGACCCGGGGAGGAAGCTTTCTTT
>TRBV20-1|NA|NA|TRBJ1-3
CSARGPSSGNTIYF
TGCAGTGCTAGAGGTCCCAGCTCTGGAAACACCATATACTTT
>TRBV6-2/TRBV6-3|NA|NA|TRBJ2-1
CASSYPTTGVGRGTYNEQFF
TGTGCCAGCAGTTACCCAACCACAGGGGTGGGGCGGGGCACCTACAATGAGCAGTTCTTC
>TRBV5-4|many|NA|TRBJ2-7
CASSLYSTEQYF
TGTGCCAGCAGCTTGTATTCGACCGAGCAGTACTTC
>TRBV6-1|few|NA|TRBJ1-5
CASSRGTPPYSNQPQHF
TGTGCCAGCAGTCGCGGGACGCCTCCTTATAGCAATCAGCCCCAGCATTTT
>TRBV5-1|NA|TRBD1|TRBJ2-5
CASSTGTGNQPQYF
TGCGCCAGCAGCACCGGGACAGGGAATCAGCCCCAGTACTTC
>TRBV4-2|NA|TRBD2|TRBJ2-5
CASSQGAGGPQETQYF
TGTGCCAGCAGCCAAGGAGCGGGGGGCCCCCAAGAGACCCAGTACTTC
>TRBV20-1|many|NA|TRBJ1-2
CSARVPGLTGGYTF
TGCAGTGCTAGAGTTCCCGGATTAACGGGTGGCTACACCTTC
>TRBV7-9|many|NA|TRBJ2-7
CASSLAQGPYEQYF
TGTGCCAGCAGCTTAGCGCAGGGTCCCTACGAGCAGTACTTC
>TRBV10-3|many|NA|TRBJ2-3
CAASSRDTQYF
TGTGCCGCCTCTAGCCGCGATACGCAGTATTTT
>TRBV7-2|many|NA|TRBJ1-5
CASNPDGFGQPQHF
TGTGCCAGCAATCCCGATGGGTTCGGTCAGCCCCAGCATTTT
>TRBV9|NA|NA|TRBJ1-4
CASSAHRRNEKLFF
TGTGCCAGCAGCGCACATCGGCGGAATGAAAAACTGTTTTTT
>TRBV11-1|many|NA|TRBJ2-3
CASSFVGPPPDTQYF
TGTGCCAGCAGCTTTGTAGGACCGCCCCCAGATACGCAGTATTTT
>TRBV2|NA|TRBD1|TRBJ1-5
CASRIGQVGNQPQHF
TGTGCCAGCAGAATCGGACAGGTGGGCAATCAGCCCCAGCATTTT
>TRBV6-6|many|TRBD1|TRBJ1-2
CASIPPGQSYGYTF
TGTGCCAGCATTCCTCCGGGACAGAGCTATGGCTACACCTTC
>TRBV6-6|many|NA|TRBJ1-6
CASSDRTTREDNSPLHF
TGTGCCAGCAGTGACCGCACGACCAGGGAAGATAATTCACCCCTCCACTTT
>TRBV12-3/TRBV12-4|many|NA|TRBJ1-5
CASSATEANQPQHF
TGTGCCAGCAGTGCGACGGAAGCCAATCAGCCCCAGCATTTT
>TRBV2|NA|NA|TRBJ2-7
CASTDRPYEQYF
TGTGCCAGCACAGACAGGCCCTACGAACAGTACTTC
>TRBV27|NA|NA|TRBJ2-7
CASSLSDALSRNEQYF
TGTGCCAGCAGTTTATCTGATGCACTCTCTAGGAACGAGCAGTACTTC
>TRBV20-1|NA|NA|TRBJ2-1
CSARYPGDNEQFF
TGCAGTGCTAGATATCCAGGGGACAATGAGCAGTTCTTC
>TRBV6-5|NA|TRBD1|TRBJ1-3
CASRRTGPGNTIYF
TGTGCCAGCAGACGGACAGGGCCGGGAAACACCATATATTTT
>TRBV10-3|many|NA|TRBJ2-6
CAIRRTDSGANVLTF
TGTGCCATCAGACGGACGGACTCTGGGGCCAACGTCCTGACTTTC
>TRBV6-2/TRBV6-3|many|NA|TRBJ2-7
CASSYPNRFDEQYF
TGTGCCAGCAGTTACCCTAACAGATTCGACGAGCAGTACTTC
>TRBV10-2|many|NA|TRBJ2-1
CASSASGGIYNEQFF
TGCGCCAGCAGTGCGAGCGGAGGAATCTACAATGAGCAGTTCTTC
>TRBV28|NA|TRBD1|TRBJ1-1
CASSQQGAGAFF
TGTGCCAGCAGCCAACAGGGGGCAGGAGCTTTCTTT
>TRBV20-1|many|NA|TRBJ2-5
CSARGSGGTQYF
TGCAGTGCTAGAGGCTCCGGGGGGACCCAGTACTTC
>TRBV5-4|few|TRBD1|TRBJ1-2
CASSPGANRGLEYGYTF
TGTGCCAGCAGCCCCGGGGCAAACAGGGGGCTCGAGTATGGCTACACCTTC
>TRBV5-1|few|NA|TRBJ1-1
CASSGQMNTEAFF
TGCGCCAGCAGTGGGCAGATGAACACTGAAGCTTTCTTT
>TRBV9|NA|NA|TRBJ1-1
CASSLTSNTEAFF
TGTGCCAGCAGTCTAACATCGAACACTGAAGCTTTCTTT
>TRBV7-2|NA|TRBD1|TRBJ2-1
CASSLARDREVNEQFF
TGTGCCAGCAGCTTAGCCCGGGACAGGGAGGTGAATGAGCAGTTCTTC
>TRBV11-2|NA|NA|TRBJ1-1
CASSALTGSNTEAFF
TGTGCCAGCAGCGCCCTCACAGGATCGAACACTGAAGCTTTCTTT
>TRBV7-9|NA|NA|TRBJ1-4
CASSPPATSVKLFF
TGTGCCAGCAGCCCTCCGGCAACTAGTGTAAAACTGTTTTTT
>TRBV10-3|NA|TRBD1|TRBJ1-6
CAISQGAGDTPLHF
TGTGCCATCAGCCAGGGGGCCGGGGATACACCCCTCCACTTT
>TRBV7-2|NA|NA|TRBJ1-4
CASSLSRDPNGKLFF
TGCGCCAGCAGCTTAAGCAGGGACCCTAATGGAAAACTGTTTTTT
>TRBV12-3/TRBV12-4|NA|NA|TRBJ2-1
CASSLPGTAGVNEQFF
TGTGCCAGCAGTTTGCCGGGAACGGCTGGTGTCAATGAGCAGTTCTTC
>TRBV5-4|few|NA|TRBJ1-2
CASSHMPAGRSYGYTF
TGTGCCAGCAGCCATATGCCGGCGGGGCGCAGCTATGGCTACACCTTC
>TRBV13|many|NA|TRBJ1-2
CATGGVYGYTF
TGTGCCACGGGCGGGGTTTATGGCTACACCTTC
>TRBV20-1|few|NA|TRBJ2-7
CSANFLREQYF
TGCAGTGCTAACTTTCTGCGCGAGCAGTACTTC
>TRBV4-2|many|NA|TRBJ2-7
CASSQEGTASYEQYF
TGTGCCAGCAGCCAGGAAGGGACGGCTTCCTACGAGCAGTACTTC
>TRBV27|NA|NA|TRBJ1-1
CASSPSRVLPPAFF
TGTGCCAGCAGTCCCTCCCGGGTCCTCCCCCCAGCTTTCTTT